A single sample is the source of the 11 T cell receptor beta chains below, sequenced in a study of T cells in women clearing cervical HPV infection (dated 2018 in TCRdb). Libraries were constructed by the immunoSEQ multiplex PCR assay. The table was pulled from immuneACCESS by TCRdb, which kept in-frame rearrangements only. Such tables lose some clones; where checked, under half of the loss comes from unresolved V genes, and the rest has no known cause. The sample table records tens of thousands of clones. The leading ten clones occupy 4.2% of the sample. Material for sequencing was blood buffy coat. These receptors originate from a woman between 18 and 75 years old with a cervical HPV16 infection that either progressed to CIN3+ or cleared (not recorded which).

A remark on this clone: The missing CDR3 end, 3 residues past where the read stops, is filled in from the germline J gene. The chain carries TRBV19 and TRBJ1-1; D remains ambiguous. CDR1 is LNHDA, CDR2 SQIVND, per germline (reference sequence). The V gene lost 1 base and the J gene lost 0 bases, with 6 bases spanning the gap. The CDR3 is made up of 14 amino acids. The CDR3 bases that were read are TGTGCCAGTAGTATAGCTCTCCTGAACACTGAA. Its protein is CASSIALLNTE. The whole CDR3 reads CASSIALLNTEAFF.

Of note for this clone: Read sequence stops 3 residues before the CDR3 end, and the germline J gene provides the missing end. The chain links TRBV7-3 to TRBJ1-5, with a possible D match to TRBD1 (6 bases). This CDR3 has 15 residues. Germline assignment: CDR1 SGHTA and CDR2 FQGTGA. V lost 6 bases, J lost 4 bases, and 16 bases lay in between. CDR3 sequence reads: CASRLRQEVNQPQHF. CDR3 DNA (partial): TGTGCCAGCAGACTCAGACAGGAGGTTAATCAGCCC.

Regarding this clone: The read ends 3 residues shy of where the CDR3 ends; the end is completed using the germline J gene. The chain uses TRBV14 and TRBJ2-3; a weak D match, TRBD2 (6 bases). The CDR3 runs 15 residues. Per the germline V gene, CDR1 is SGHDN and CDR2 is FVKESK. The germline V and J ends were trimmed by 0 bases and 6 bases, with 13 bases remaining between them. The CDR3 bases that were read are TGTGCCAGCAGCCAAGACGCGGGGTGGTTCGATACG. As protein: CASSQDAGWFDT. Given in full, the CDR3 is CASSQDAGWFDTQYF.

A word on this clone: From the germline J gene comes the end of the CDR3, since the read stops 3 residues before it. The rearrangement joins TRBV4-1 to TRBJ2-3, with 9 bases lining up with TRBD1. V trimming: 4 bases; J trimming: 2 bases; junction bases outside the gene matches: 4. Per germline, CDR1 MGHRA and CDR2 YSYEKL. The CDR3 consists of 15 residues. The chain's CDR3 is CASSLGTGTTDTQYF. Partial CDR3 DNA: TGCGCCAGCAGCCTCGGGACAGGGACCACAGATACG.

Incomplete CDR3 DNA: TGTGCCAGCAGCCCGGGCTACAATGAG. Residues: CASSPGYNE. The whole CDR3 sequence reads CASSPGYNEQFF. The genes are TRBV7-2 and TRBJ2-1; no definite D call. The read gets to within 3 residues of the CDR3 end, and the germline J gene fills in the rest. The CDR3 has 12 amino acids. Trimming left V 5 bases short and J 3 bases short, with 5 bases between. Per germline, CDR1 SGHTA and CDR2 FQGNSA.

CDR3 amino acids: CASSFGTAEETQYF. The sequenced part of the CDR3 DNA is TGTGCCAGCAGCTTCGGGACTGCCGAAGAGACC. V and J are TRBV7-9 and TRBJ2-5; TRBD2 might be the D (6 bases). The read is 3 residues too short to cover the CDR3 end, so that end is filled in from the germline J gene. This CDR3 is 14 amino acids long. Germline V lookup: CDR1 SEHNR, CDR2 FQNEAQ (reference sequence). V was cut by 3 bases and J by 3 bases, with 11 bases left in between.

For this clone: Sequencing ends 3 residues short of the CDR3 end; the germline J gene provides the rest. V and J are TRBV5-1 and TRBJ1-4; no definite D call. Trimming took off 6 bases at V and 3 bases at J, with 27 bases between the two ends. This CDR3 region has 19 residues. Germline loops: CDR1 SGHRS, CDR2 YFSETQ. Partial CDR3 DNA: TGCGCCAGCACCTTAAAACCCGGGGTACTCATAAACGCTAATGAAAAA. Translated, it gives CASTLKPGVLINANEK. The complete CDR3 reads CASTLKPGVLINANEKLFF.

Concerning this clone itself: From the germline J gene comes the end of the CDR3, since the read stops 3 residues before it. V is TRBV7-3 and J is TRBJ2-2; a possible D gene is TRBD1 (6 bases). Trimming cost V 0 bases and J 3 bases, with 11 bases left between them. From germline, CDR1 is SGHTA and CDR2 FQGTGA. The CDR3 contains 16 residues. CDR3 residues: CASSLTGARDTGELFF. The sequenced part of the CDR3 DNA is TGTGCCAGCAGCTTAACGGGGGCTAGGGACACCGGGGAG.

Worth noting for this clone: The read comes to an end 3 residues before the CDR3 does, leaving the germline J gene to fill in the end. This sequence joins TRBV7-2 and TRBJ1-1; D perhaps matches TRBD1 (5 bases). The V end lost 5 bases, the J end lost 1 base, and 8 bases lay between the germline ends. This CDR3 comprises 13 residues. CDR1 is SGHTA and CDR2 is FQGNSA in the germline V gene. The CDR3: CASSRGQNTEAFF. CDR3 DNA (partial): TGTGCCAGCAGCCGTGGACAGAACACTGAA.

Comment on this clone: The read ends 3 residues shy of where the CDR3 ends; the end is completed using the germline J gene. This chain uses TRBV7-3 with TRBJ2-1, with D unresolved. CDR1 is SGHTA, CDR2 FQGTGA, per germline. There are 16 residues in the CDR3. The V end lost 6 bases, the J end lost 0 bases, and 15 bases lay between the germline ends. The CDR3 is CASSSTAESSYNEQFF. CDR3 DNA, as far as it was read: TGTGCCAGCAGTTCTACAGCCGAGAGCTCCTACAATGAG.

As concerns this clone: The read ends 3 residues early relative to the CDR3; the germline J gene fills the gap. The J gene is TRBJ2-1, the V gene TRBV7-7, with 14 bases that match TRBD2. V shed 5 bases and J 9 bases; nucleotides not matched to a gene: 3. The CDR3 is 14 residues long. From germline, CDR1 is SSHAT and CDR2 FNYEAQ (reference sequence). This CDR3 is CASSTGTSGGEQFF. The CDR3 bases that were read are TGTGCCAGCAGCACAGGGACTAGCGGGGGTGAG.